The present T cell receptor (beta chain) was sequenced within a study of cytomegalovirus exposure and HLA in healthy donors. Worth noting for this clone: What it binds is not known.

Amplification used 60 Vbeta primers and 13 Jbeta primers. Sequencing used immunoSEQ multiplex PCR; TCRdb keeps in-frame clones, though not all of them. The sample includes 150,000 to 250,000 clones, around 74% seen only once; the top ten take roughly 1.5%. Overall study results and limits: Association of approximately 16,000 TCR beta sequences with HLA alleles was found at 0.05 false discovery rate in a later analysis.

Source material: PBMCs. The TCR was taken from a girl aged 10 to 17 in good health and CMV-seropositive.

The CDR3, as DNA: TGTGCCAGCAGCGTCACGAGTGGGGCAGGAGACCAAAAACTGTTTTTT. It specifies CASSVTSGAGDQKLFF. The chain couples TRBV9 to TRBJ1-4, with D possibly TRBD1 on 5 matching bases. V dropped 2 bases and J dropped 9 bases, with 20 bases sitting between them. Germline CDR1 reads SGDLS; CDR2 reads YYNGEE. This CDR3 is built from 16 residues.